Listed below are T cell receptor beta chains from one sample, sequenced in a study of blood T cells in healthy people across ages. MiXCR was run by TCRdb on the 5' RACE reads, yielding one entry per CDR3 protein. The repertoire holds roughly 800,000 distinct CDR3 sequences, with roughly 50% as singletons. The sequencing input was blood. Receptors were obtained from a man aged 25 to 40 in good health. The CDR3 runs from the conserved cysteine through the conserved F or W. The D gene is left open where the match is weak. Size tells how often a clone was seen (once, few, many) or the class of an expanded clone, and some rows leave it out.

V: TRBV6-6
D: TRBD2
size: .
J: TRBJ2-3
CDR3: CASSYFKAGATDTQYF
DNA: TGTGCCAGCAGTTACTTTAAAGCGGGAGCAACAGATACGCAGTATTTT

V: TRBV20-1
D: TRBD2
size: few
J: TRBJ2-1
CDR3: CSASPRLARYNEQFF
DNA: TGCAGTGCTAGCCCTAGACTAGCTCGGTACAATGAGCAGTTCTTC

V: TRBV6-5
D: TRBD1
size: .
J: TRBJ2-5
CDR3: CASQSFQGQQETQYF
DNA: TGTGCCAGCCAGAGCTTCCAGGGACAGCAAGAGACCCAGTACTTC

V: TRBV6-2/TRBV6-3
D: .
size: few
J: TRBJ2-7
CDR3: CASRSIQDTYEQYF
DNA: TGTGCCAGCAGATCTATTCAGGACACCTACGAGCAGTACTTC

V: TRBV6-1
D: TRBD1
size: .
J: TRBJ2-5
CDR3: CASSEGQGWGQETQYF
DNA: TGTGCCAGCAGTGAGGGACAGGGGTGGGGCCAAGAGACCCAGTACTTC

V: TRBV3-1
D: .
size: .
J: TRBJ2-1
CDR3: CASSHLYYNEQFF
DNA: TGTGCCAGCAGCCACCTGTATTACAATGAGCAGTTCTTC

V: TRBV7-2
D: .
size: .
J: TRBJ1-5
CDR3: CASSFGNSGQPQHF
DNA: TGTGCCAGCAGCTTTGGAAACTCGGGTCAGCCCCAGCATTTT

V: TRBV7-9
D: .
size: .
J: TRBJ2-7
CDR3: CASSRYPGTRPYEQYF
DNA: TGTGCCAGCAGCCGATATCCGGGGACAAGGCCTTACGAGCAGTACTTC

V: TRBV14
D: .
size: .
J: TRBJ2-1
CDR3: CASSNPRLGTNEQFF
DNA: TGTGCCAGCAGCAACCCCCGACTGGGAACCAATGAGCAGTTCTTC

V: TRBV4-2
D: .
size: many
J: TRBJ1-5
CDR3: CASSQDPAAWIPQHF
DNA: TGTGCCAGCAGCCAAGATCCTGCGGCTTGGATCCCCCAGCATTTT

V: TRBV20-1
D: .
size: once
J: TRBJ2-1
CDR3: CSARAPRGFNNEQFF
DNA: TGCAGTGCTAGAGCCCCCCGGGGGTTTAACAATGAGCAGTTCTTC

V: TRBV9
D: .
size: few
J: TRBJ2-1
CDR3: CASSLSEDEQFF
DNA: TGTGCCAGCAGCCTTTCCGAGGATGAGCAGTTCTTC

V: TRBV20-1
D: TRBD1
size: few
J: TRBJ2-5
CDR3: CSGQGLQETQYF
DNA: TGCAGTGGACAGGGGTTACAGGAGACCCAGTACTTC

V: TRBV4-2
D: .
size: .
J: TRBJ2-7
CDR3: CASSQDSTAGSSYEQYF
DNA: TGTGCCAGCAGCCAAGATTCCACCGCGGGAAGCTCCTACGAGCAGTACTTC

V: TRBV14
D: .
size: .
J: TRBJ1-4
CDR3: CASSQEPGAVKLFF
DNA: TGTGCCAGCAGCCAAGAACCGGGGGCAGTAAAACTGTTTTTT

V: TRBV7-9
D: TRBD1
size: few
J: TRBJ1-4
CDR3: CASSARQGSNEKLFF
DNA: TGTGCCAGCAGCGCGCGACAGGGTTCTAATGAAAAACTGTTTTTT

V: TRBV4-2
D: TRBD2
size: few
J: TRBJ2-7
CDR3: CASSQEIVASGRANEQYF
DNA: TGTGCCAGCAGCCAGGAGATAGTGGCTAGCGGGAGGGCCAACGAGCAGTACTTC

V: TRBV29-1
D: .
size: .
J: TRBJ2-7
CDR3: CSVEESGTRIYEQYF
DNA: TGCAGCGTTGAAGAGTCGGGAACCCGAATCTACGAGCAGTACTTC

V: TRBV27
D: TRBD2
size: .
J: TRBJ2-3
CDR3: CASSSTSEGFTDTQYF
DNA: TGTGCCAGCAGTTCGACTAGCGAGGGTTTCACAGATACGCAGTATTTT

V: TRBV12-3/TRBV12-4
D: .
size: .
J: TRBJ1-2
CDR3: CASSGQSGGYTF
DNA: TGTGCCAGCAGCGGACAGTCCGGGGGCTACACCTTC

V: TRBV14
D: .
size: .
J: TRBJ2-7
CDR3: CASSVWTSYEQYF
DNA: TGTGCCAGCAGCGTCTGGACAAGCTACGAGCAGTACTTC

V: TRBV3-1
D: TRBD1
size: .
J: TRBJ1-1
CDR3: CASSYRGWGVTEAFF
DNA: TGTGCCAGCAGCTACAGGGGGTGGGGCGTCACTGAAGCTTTCTTT

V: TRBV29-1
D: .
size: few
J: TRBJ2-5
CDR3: CSAGTSPQREAQETQYF
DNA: TGCAGCGCCGGGACCTCTCCACAGAGGGAGGCCCAAGAGACCCAGTACTTC

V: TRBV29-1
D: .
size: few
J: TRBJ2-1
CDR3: CSAWTGSREQFF
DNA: TGCAGCGCCTGGACTGGATCCAGAGAGCAGTTCTTC

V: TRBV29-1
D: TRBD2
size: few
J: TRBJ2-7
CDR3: CSVIAGTYEQYF
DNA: TGCAGCGTTATAGCGGGTACCTACGAGCAGTACTTC

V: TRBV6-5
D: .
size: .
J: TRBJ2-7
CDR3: CASSRGANYEQYF
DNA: TGTGCCAGCAGTAGGGGGGCTAACTACGAGCAGTACTTC

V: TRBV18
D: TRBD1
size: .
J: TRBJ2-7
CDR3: CASSPQGGVYEQYF
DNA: TGTGCCAGCTCACCCCAAGGGGGCGTCTACGAGCAGTACTTC

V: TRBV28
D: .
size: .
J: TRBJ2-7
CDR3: CASSLPRGRRRYEQYF
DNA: TGTGCCAGCAGTTTACCCAGGGGTCGGCGTCGCTACGAGCAGTACTTC

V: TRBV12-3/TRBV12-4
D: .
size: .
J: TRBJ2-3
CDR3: CASSPRVDTQYF
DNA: TGTGCCAGCAGTCCACGGGTAGATACGCAGTATTTT

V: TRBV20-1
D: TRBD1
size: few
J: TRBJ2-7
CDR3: CSATLTGGAYEQYF
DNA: TGCAGTGCTACCCTCACAGGGGGAGCCTACGAGCAGTACTTC

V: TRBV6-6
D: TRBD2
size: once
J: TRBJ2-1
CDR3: CASRHGAGGYNEQFF
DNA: TGTGCCAGCAGACACGGAGCGGGAGGGTACAATGAGCAGTTCTTC

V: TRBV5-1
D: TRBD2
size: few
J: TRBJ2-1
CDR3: CASKPSGVNEQFF
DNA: TGCGCCAGCAAGCCTAGCGGGGTGAATGAGCAGTTCTTC

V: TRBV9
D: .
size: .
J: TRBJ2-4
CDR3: CASSVGISDIQYF
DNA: TGTGCCAGCAGCGTAGGGATCTCAGACATTCAGTACTTC

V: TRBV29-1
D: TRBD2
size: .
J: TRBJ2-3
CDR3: CSVGGAGGSTDTQYF
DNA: TGCAGCGTTGGAGGTGCGGGAGGCAGCACAGATACGCAGTATTTT

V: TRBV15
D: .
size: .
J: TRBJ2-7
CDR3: CATSTEGVSYEQYF
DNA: TGTGCCACCAGTACCGAAGGGGTCTCCTACGAGCAGTACTTC

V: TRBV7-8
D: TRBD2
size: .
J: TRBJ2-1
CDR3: CASSYSGRAPNEQFF
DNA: TGTGCCAGCAGCTATAGCGGGAGGGCCCCCAATGAGCAGTTCTTC

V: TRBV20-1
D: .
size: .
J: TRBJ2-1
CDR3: CSAWTDNEQFF
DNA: TGCAGTGCCTGGACTGATAATGAGCAGTTCTTC

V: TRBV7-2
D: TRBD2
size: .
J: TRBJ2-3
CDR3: CASSRRTSGGADTQYF
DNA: TGTGCCAGCAGCCGACGGACTAGCGGGGGTGCGGATACGCAGTATTTT

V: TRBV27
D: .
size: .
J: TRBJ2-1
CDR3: CASSKCTTSYNEQFF
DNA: TGTGCCAGCAGTAAATGCACTACCTCCTACAATGAGCAGTTCTTC

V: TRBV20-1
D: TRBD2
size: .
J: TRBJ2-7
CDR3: CSSPKLAGGYNEQYF
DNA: TGCAGTTCGCCAAAACTAGCGGGGGGCTACAATGAGCAGTACTTC

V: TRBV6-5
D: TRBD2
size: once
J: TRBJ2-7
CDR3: CASSRFGGASYEQYF
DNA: TGTGCCAGCAGTAGATTCGGGGGGGCCAGTTACGAGCAGTACTTC

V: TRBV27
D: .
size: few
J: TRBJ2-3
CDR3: CASSLGYFTDTQYF
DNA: TGTGCCAGCAGTTTGGGCTACTTCACAGATACGCAGTATTTT

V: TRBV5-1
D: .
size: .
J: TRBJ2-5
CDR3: CASSLQGRQETQYF
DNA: TGCGCCAGCAGCCTACAAGGCAGACAAGAGACCCAGTACTTC

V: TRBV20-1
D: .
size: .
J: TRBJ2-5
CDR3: CSASRDDRETQYF
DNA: TGCAGTGCTAGCCGGGATGATAGGGAGACCCAGTACTTC

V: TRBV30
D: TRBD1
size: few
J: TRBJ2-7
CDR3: CAWSLGAGGSEQYF
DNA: TGTGCCTGGAGTCTTGGGGCAGGGGGTTCCGAGCAGTACTTC